This TCR beta chain is drawn from a study of cytomegalovirus exposure and HLA in healthy donors (dated by TCRdb to the late 2010s). Study-wide context: According to an earlier analysis of 587 of the donors, about 179 million T cells yielded over 100 million unique TCR beta sequences and approximately 300 Gb of sequence data. An early release that covered around 590 HLA-typed donors contained approximately 300 gigabases of sequencing data and some 87 million unique TCR sequences. Among the approximately 430 genotyped donors, around 81% belonged to the genetic ancestry cluster associated with self-reported Caucasian donors. The study aimed to test whether signatures of past pathogen exposure could be identified by cataloging public T cell receptors. Using immunosequencing, the study profiled T cell repertoires from 550 to 750 subjects and related those repertoires to cytomegalovirus serostatus. Besides the first cohort of under 700 subjects, a separate validation cohort made up of over a hundred different subjects was used. The study combined high-throughput TCR immunosequencing, statistical association of individual TCRs with disease status, and machine learning to predict cytomegalovirus infection status. A later analysis re-analyzed previously published TCR beta repertoires from about 600 donors and added high-resolution HLA genotyping to study TCR occurrence patterns. Rather than using new phenotypic data, the later analysis identified candidate immune exposures from TCR beta sequences and from how often those sequences occurred across donors. An earlier analysis of some 500 of the donors used high-throughput TCR beta sequencing to judge whether each TCR beta V gene segment behaved as functional or pseudogenic. Alongside the repertoire data, information on donor age, sex, ethnicity and CMV serostatus was compiled. In a later genetic analysis, genome-wide SNP genotypes for about three fifths of the roughly 670 donors were used, and that subset was treated as a discovery cohort. All discovery cohort repertoires had been generated using a single sequencing platform. Class I and class II HLA loci were covered by the typing at four-digit resolution. Typing coverage differed by locus: A, B, C, DRB1 and DQB1 were typed in roughly 629-630 donors, DQA1 in about 510, DPA1 in 600 to 610, and DPB1 in approximately 450. Because of strong linkage in the cohort, roughly five DR-DQ haplotypes were treated as single units for association and clustering. On average, about 200,000 unique TCR beta nucleotide sequences were sequenced per donor among a few hundred genotyped donors of the cohort, with 15% to 20% of those sequences being non-productive. Results the study describes overall, beyond this receptor: In a later analysis, TCR association rates were found to vary across HLA loci, with the most associated TCRs seen for DRB1 alleles and the fewest for HLA-C alleles. Broadly in line with IMGT annotations, most TCR beta V segments showed up in productive rearrangements about 87% or about 30% of the time in an earlier analysis of 450 to 600 of the donors. The only immune exposure information available for the cohort was CMV serostatus. In vitro tests confirmed that three of the cytomegalovirus-associated TCR beta chains recognize cytomegalovirus antigens. In a later analysis, most CMV-associated TCR beta chains were found to appear HLA-restricted, with HLA associations seemingly driven largely by CMV exposure. A cluster of highly shared sequence variants was judged likely to represent a technical artifact of the sequencing pipeline. Because the 87-base-pair reads could not distinguish some IMGT-functional V segments, including TRBV6-2 and TRBV6-3, those segments were excluded. Because some donors lacked HLA typing at each locus, the association tests relied only on the typed subset. Roughly uniform sequencing depth across donors was assumed in presence/absence analyses, although this assumption may not hold. Correlated functional status among segregating V segments might be attributable to linkage disequilibrium, but an unknown experimental factor could not be ruled out. In a later analysis, HLA-associated TCR beta chains showed more clonal expansion and lower generation probabilities than non-associated chains that were equally common. The study gave a list of more than 150 TCR beta chains associated with cytomegalovirus. The classifier was reported to diagnose cytomegalovirus status with high specificity and sensitivity in both the original and validation cohorts. The authors suggested that the approach could potentially be extended to other disease states and immunological phenotypes. In a later genetic analysis, a missense DCLRE1C variant was associated with V-gene and J-gene trimming of TCR beta chains, and the association was replicated in an independent cohort. Assigning TCR associations to individual alleles was difficult when HLA alleles, especially DR and DQ, strongly co-occurred. Specific HLA alleles were associated with 16,951 TCR beta sequences at a false discovery rate of 0.05 in a later analysis. A later analysis reported that several top co-occurrence clusters appeared linked to parvovirus B19, influenza, CMV and Epstein-Barr virus. In this cohort, only TCR beta chains were sequenced, and detectable features were limited by the absence of alpha or paired-chain data. A further reported finding was that TCR beta sequences accurately predicted the HLA-A and HLA-B alleles for most subjects in the first cohort. While some public TCRs were present in many individuals, most TCR sequences turned up only very rarely across donors. A later genetic analysis reported fewer N-insertions in productive TCRs among donors in an Asian-associated ancestry cluster than the roughly 700-donor mean. Because counts were too low, around 17 rarely observed V segments, including chromosome 9 orphons, were left out of the earlier analysis of approximately 580 of the donors.

In total, about 650 healthy bone marrow donors made up the cohort. All cohort members were sampled while nominally healthy, although unrecorded immune exposures were likely present. The donor was CMV seropositive and was included in the group of 289 seropositive cohort members. A peripheral blood sample was collected from each donor, and TCR beta sequencing was performed on peripheral blood mononuclear cells. Genomic DNA was extracted from the blood cell samples with the Qiagen DNeasy Blood Extraction Kit. Libraries were built with the immunoSEQ multiplex PCR assay. The multiplex PCR relied on a mix of 60 forward primers for TCR Vbeta segments and 13 reverse primers for TCR Jbeta segments. A multiplex PCR assay on genomic DNA amplified the CDR3 region of rearranged TCR beta genes. On the Illumina HiSeq System, the amplified TCR beta libraries were sequenced as 87-base-pair reads. The original pipeline was this. A later analysis tallied 75 million to 95 million unique TCR beta chains across the 666 repertoires, and around 10 million of those chains were shared by two or more donors. Raw reads were error-corrected and collapsed into unique sequences with a nearest-neighbor algorithm that merged closely related sequences to remove PCR and sequencing errors. CDR3 sequences were aligned to IMGT reference sequences to assign V, D and J gene segments. For a sequence to be retained, a match of at least six nucleotides was required to both a V gene segment and a J gene segment. Rearrangements were called productive when the CDR3 lacked stop codons and stayed in frame with V and J; all others were non-productive. Following IMGT convention, CDR3 was defined as the stretch from the second conserved V-encoded cysteine to the conserved J-encoded phenylalanine. In an earlier analysis of some 550 of the donors, sequences lacking an unambiguous match to a single V gene segment were excluded. An earlier analysis of roughly 590 of the donors called V segments functional above 56.7% productive rearrangements and segregating when the between-donor standard deviation exceeded 5%. To diagnose cytomegalovirus status from the catalog of TCR beta chain sequences, a statistical classification framework was built. In a later analysis, TCR nucleotide sequences were compared against IMGT/GENE-DB human TR gene sequences so that V and J genes could be assigned. Using the TCRdist pipeline, a later analysis assigned CDR3 sequences along with most-parsimonious VDJ recombination scenarios. In a later analysis, every TCR beta chain was defined by the combination of its CDR3 amino acid sequence and its V-gene family, and reads without a unique V-gene family were dropped. As a way to deal with suspected cross-contamination and a sequencing artifact, a later analysis dropped hundreds of nucleotide sequences that were highly shared and had low generation probability. In a later analysis, a clonal expansion index was calculated for each public chain from normalized within-repertoire ranks of inferred template counts. A later analysis computed generation probabilities with a VDJ recombination model fitted to out-of-frame rearrangements, and checked the results against IGoR. In a later analysis, TCR-TCR, TCR-HLA and TCR-CMV co-occurrence was scored with hypergeometric tests, and a repertoire-size bias correction was applied to TCR pairs. To estimate false discovery rates, a later analysis permuted the HLA or CMV assignments 20 times. In a later analysis, co-occurring TCRs were grouped with DBSCAN, and TCRdist sequence similarity was added when clustering was performed within HLA-allele-positive subsets. Repertoires with fewer than 30,000 or more than 120,000 public chains were left out of co-occurrence clustering, as were several repertoires with anomalous nucleotide sharing. TCRdb carries this immuneACCESS record with in-frame sequences only. Its versions omit some clonotypes, under half of them owing to an unresolved V gene in the studies checked, with the rest unexplained. V and J calls and clone size are copied from that table; D and trimming were computed from the DNA. For this sample, the table gives 200,000 to 250,000 clones. The top ten hold 0.9% to 1.4% of the sample.

CDR3 length: 10 amino acids, cysteine to phenylalanine. Here the CDR3 DNA is all that survives: 30 bases in frame from base 1. The V and J ends are trimmed by 5 bases and 7 bases, leaving 6 bases between them. CDR1 and CDR2 are drawn from the germline V gene (reference sequence): DFQATT, SNEGSKA. Concerning this clone itself: It lacks a known antigen.

The rearranged chain carries TRBV20-1 and TRBJ2-1; too little of a D gene remains to name it. The clonotype originates from a girl aged 2-10 years in good health and CMV-seropositive. What was sequenced was PBMCs. The sequenced DNA: TGCAGTGCTTTCATGAATGAGCAGTTCTTC. It codes for CSAFMNEQFF.